The entry that follows covers one TCR beta chain sequence. Its antigen remains unidentified. This CDR3 contains 11 residues. V gave up 7 bases and J gave up 8 bases, with 12 bases separating them. Germline loops: CDR1 SQVTM, CDR2 ANQGSEA. These data are taken from a study of cytotoxic CD8 clonotypes in ibrutinib-treated CLL. The wider study: Investigators collected response samples after a median about twelve months of treatment, range 6 to 36. The study's findings and limits: Baseline clonality was higher than in age-matched healthy donors and moved in step with circulating CD8+ T-cell counts. Public clonotypes showed up rarely, and on treatment they shrank or held steady.

Measured with immunoSEQ multiplex PCR; TCRdb has only the in-frame clones, and not every one. The repertoire holds some 300,000 clones, with roughly 79% as singletons. Sequenced material: PBMCs, taken before ibrutinib treatment. J is TRBJ1-3 and V is TRBV29-1; tentatively, D is TRBD1 (5 bases). This sequence originates from a human donor with chronic lymphocytic leukemia. The CDR3 nucleotides are TGCAGCGCTGGATGGGGGGACACCATATATTTT. Protein sequence: CSAGWGDTIYF.